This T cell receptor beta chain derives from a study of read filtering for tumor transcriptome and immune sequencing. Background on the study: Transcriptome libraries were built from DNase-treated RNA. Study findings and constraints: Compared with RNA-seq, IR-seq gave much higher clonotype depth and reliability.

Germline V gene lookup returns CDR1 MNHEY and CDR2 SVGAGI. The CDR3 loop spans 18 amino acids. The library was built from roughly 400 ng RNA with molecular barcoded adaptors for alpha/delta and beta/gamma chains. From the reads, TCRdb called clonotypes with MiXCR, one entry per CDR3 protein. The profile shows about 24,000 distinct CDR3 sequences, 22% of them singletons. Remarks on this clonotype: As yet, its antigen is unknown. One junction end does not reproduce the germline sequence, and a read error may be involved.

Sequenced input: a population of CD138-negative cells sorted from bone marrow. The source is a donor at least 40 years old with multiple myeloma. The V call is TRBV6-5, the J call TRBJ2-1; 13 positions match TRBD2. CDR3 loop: CAGRLRTSGGSANNEQFF. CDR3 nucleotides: TGTGCCGGCAGACTCCGGACTAGCGGGGGTTCAGCTAACAATGAGCAGTTCTTC.